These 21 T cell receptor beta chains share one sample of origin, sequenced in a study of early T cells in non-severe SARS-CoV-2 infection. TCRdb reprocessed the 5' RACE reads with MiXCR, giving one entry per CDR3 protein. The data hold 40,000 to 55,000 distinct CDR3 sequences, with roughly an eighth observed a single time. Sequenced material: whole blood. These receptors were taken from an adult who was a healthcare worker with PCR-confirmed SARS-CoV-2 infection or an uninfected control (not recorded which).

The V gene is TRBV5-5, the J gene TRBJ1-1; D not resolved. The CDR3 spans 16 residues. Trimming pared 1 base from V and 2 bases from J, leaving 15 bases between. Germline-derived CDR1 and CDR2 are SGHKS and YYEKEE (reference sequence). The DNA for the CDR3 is TGTGCCAGCAGCTTGCGATTGTGGGCATCCAACACTGAAGCTTTCTTT. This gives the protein CASSLRLWASNTEAFF.

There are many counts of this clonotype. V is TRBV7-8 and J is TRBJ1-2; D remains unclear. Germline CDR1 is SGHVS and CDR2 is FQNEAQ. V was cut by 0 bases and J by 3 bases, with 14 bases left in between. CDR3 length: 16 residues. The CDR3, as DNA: TGTGCCAGCAGCTTAGCCCACCGTCGGGGAGACTATGGCTACACCTTC. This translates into CASSLAHRRGDYGYTF.

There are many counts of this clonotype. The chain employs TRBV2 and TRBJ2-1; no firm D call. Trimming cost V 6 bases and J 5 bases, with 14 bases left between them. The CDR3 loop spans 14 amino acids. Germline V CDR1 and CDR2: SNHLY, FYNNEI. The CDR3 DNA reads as TGTGCCAGCAGGCTCGGGCAGGCTGACAATGAGCAGTTCTTC. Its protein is CASRLGQADNEQFF.

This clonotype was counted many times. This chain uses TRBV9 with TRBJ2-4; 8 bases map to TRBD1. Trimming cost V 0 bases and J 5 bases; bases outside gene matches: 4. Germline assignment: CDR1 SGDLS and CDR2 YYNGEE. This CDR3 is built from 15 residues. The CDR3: CASSVEGQGQNIQYF. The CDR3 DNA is TGTGCCAGCAGCGTAGAAGGACAGGGACAAAACATTCAGTACTTC.

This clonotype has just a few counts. CDR3: CASSLAKGDEQFF. The CDR3, as DNA: TGTGCCAGCAGCTTAGCGAAGGGGGATGAGCAGTTCTTC. The rearrangement joins TRBV7-7 to TRBJ2-1; maybe TRBD1 (6 bases). CDR3 length: 13 residues. V lost 0 bases, J lost 8 bases, and 8 bases lay in between. CDR1 is SSHAT, CDR2 FNYEAQ, per germline (reference sequence). The variable domain in full, completed from reference TRBV7-7 and TRBJ2-1, reads GAGVSQSPRYKVTKRGQDVTLRCDPISSHATLYWYQQALGQGPEFLTYFNYEAQPDKSGLPSDRFSAERPEGSISTLTIQRTEQRDSAMYRCASSLAKGDEQFFGPGTRLTVL.

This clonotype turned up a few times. For the CDR3, the DNA is TGTGCCAGCAGTTCCCACTGGCTAACTGAAGCTTTCTTT. Translation gives CASSSHWLTEAFF. This rearrangement joins TRBV12-3 or TRBV12-4 to TRBJ1-1; D is ambiguous. CDR3 size: 13 residues. V was cut by 4 bases and J by 5 bases, with 11 bases left in between.

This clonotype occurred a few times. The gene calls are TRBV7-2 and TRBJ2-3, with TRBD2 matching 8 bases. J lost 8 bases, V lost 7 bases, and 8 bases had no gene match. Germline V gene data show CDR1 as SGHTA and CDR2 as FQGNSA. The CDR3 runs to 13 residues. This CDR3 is CASILTSVGTQYF. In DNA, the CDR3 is TGTGCCAGCATCCTGACTAGCGTTGGTACGCAGTATTTT.

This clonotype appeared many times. The CDR3 region is CASSLRDTGFYEQFF. The CDR3 bases are TGCGCCAGCAGCCTCCGGGACACAGGGTTCTATGAGCAGTTCTTC. The chain combines TRBV5-1 with TRBJ2-1; TRBD1 is a possible D gene (6 bases). Germline CDR1 and CDR2: SGHRS and YFSETQ. V lost 4 bases, J lost 8 bases, and 19 bases lay in between. This CDR3 spans 15 amino acids.

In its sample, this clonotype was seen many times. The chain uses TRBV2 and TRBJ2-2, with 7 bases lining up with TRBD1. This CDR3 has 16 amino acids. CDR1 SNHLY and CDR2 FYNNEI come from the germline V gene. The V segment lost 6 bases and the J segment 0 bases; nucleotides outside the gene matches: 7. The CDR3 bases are TGTGCCAGCAGCAACAGGGGAATCCCGAACACCGGGGAGCTGTTTTTT. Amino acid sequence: CASSNRGIPNTGELFF.

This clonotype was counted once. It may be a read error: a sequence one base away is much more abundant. The CDR3 coding sequence is TGCGTCAGCAGCCCGGCGGGACCCTACGAGCAGTACTTC. It yields the protein CVSSPAGPYEQYF. This rearrangement joins TRBV5-1 to TRBJ2-7; D perhaps matches TRBD2 (6 bases). This CDR3 contains 13 residues. Germline V gene lookup returns CDR1 SGHRS and CDR2 YFSETQ.

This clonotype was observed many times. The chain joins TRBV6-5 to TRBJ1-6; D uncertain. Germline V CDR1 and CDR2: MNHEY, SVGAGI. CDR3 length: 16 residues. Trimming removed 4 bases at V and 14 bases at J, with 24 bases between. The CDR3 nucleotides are TGTGCCAGCAGTTCCTACACCCTCTACTACTCGGACTCCCTCCACTTT. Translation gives CASSSYTLYYSDSLHF.

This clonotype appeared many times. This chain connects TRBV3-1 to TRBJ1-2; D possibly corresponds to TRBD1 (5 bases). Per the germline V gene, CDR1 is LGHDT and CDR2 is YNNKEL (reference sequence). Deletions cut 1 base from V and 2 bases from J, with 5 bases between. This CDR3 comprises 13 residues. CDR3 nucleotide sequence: TGTGCCAGCAGCCAAGGACAGAACTATGGCTACACCTTC. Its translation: CASSQGQNYGYTF.

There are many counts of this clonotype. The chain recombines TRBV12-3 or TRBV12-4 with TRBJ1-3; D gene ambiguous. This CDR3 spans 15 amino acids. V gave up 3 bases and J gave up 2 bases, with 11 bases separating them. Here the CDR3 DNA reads TGTGCCAGCAGTTTTTCTAGGGTGACTGGAAACACCATATATTTT. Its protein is CASSFSRVTGNTIYF.

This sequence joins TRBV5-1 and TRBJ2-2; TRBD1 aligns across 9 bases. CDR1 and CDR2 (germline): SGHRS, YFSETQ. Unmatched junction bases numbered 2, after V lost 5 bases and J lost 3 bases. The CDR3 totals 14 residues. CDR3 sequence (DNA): TGCGCCAGCAGACAGGGGGCGGACACCGGGGAGCTGTTTTTT. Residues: CASRQGADTGELFF.

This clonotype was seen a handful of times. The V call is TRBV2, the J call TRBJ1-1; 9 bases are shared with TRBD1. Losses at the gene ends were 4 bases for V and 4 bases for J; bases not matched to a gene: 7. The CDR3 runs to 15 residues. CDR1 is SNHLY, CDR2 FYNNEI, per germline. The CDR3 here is CASSVPQGARTEAFF. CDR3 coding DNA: TGTGCCAGCAGTGTACCACAGGGGGCGCGCACTGAAGCTTTCTTT.

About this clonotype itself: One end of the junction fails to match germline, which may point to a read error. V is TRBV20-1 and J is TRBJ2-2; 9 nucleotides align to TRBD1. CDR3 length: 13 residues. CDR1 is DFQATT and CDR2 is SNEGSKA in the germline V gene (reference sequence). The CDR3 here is CSAGTGNAGELFF. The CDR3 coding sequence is TGCAGTGCTGGGACAGGGAACGCCGGGGAGCTGTTTTTT.

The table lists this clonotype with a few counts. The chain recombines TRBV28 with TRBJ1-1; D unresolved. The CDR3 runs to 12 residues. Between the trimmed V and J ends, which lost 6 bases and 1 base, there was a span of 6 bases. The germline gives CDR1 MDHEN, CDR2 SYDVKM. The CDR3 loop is CASRTANTEAFF. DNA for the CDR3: TGTGCCAGCAGAACAGCGAACACTGAAGCTTTCTTT.

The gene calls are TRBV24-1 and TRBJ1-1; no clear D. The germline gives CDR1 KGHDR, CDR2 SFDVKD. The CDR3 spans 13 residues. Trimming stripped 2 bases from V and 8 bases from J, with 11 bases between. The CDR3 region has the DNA TGTGCCACCAGTGATTACCTGGGATTAGAAGCTTTCTTT. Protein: CATSDYLGLEAFF.

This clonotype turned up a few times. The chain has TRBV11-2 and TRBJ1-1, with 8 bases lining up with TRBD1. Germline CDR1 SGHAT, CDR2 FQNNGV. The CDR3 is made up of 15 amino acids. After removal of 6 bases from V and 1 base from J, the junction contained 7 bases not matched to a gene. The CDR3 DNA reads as TGTGCCAGCAGATACACCGGGACAGGGAACACTGAAGCTTTCTTT. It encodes CASRYTGTGNTEAFF.

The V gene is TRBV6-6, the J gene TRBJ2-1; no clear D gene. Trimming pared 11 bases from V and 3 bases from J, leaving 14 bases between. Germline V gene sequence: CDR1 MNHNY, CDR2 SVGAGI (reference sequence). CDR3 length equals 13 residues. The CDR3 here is CACTASLYNEQFF. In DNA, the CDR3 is TGTGCCTGTACAGCCTCCCTCTACAATGAGCAGTTCTTC.

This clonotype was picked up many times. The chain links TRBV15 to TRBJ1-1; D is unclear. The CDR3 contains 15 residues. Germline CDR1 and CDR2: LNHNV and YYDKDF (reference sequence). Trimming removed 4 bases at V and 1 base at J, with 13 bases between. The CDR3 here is CATSNLEVTNTEAFF. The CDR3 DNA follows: TGTGCCACCAGCAATCTCGAGGTTACGAACACTGAAGCTTTCTTT.